This section outlines one T cell receptor beta chain sequence together with its context. 13 Jbeta primers and 60 Vbeta primers were used for the PCR. Sequenced by immunoSEQ multiplex PCR; TCRdb stores in-frame clones only, minus some. Of 95,000 to 100,000 clones in the sample, roughly four fifths were seen once. The entry originates in a study of cytomegalovirus exposure and HLA in healthy donors. The V and J ends lost 6 bases and 7 bases, in that order; junction bases with no gene match: 10. The CDR3 extends over 14 amino acids. CDR1 SGHTA and CDR2 FQGNSA come from the germline V gene. The TCR originated in a female donor in good health and CMV-seronegative. The rearrangement uses TRBV7-2 and TRBJ2-7, with 9 nucleotides matching TRBD2. The sequencing sample was made of PBMCs. This CDR3 reads CASSLQGREGEQYF. The CDR3 nucleotides read TGTGCCAGCAGTTTGCAGGGGCGGGAGGGTGAGCAGTACTTC.